What follows are 4 T cell receptor beta chains derived from one specimen sequenced in a study of cytomegalovirus exposure and HLA in healthy donors. This table comes from immunoSEQ multiplex PCR, and its TCRdb copy is limited to in-frame clones, with some not included. The profile shows about 280,000 clones, over 75% of them singletons. Material: PBMCs. The source of these receptors is a woman aged 18-30 years in good health and CMV-seronegative.

The chain combines TRBV28 with TRBJ1-4; 7 bases align to TRBD1. The V and J ends lost 6 bases and 7 bases, in that order; junction bases with no gene match: 8. Germline CDR1 reads MDHEN; CDR2 reads SYDVKM. The CDR3 is made up of 14 amino acids. The CDR3 DNA reads as TGTGCCAGCAGGCCCGGGACAGTAGGTGAAAAACTGTTTTTT. As protein: CASRPGTVGEKLFF.

This clone has more than one count but fewer than ten. V and J are TRBV30 and TRBJ1-2; D ambiguous. CDR1 and CDR2 from the germline V gene are GTSNPN and SVGIG (reference sequence). V was pared by 6 bases and J by 8 bases, with 22 bases between. This CDR3 is built from 14 residues. CDR3 sequence: CACPNWGMTGGYTF. The DNA of the CDR3 is TGTGCCTGCCCTAATTGGGGTATGACGGGGGGCTACACCTTC.

This chain uses TRBV4-3 with TRBJ1-2; 8 bases map to TRBD1. J was trimmed by 4 bases and V by 0 bases; bases with no gene match: 7. The CDR3 contains 16 residues. In germline, CDR1 is LGHNA, CDR2 YSLEER. CDR3 residues: CASSQDFAGGSYGYTF. In nucleotides, the CDR3 is TGCGCCAGCAGCCAAGATTTTGCAGGGGGCTCCTATGGCTACACCTTC.

CDR3 coding DNA: TGCAGCGTTGAAGATCTCAACATTCCCTATGGCTACACCTTC. This translates into CSVEDLNIPYGYTF. V is TRBV29-1 and J is TRBJ1-2; no firm D call. V was trimmed by 0 bases and J by 4 bases, leaving 12 bases between them. The CDR3 covers 14 residues. Germline V CDR1 and CDR2: SQVTM, ANQGSEA.